A single sample is the source of the 9 T cell receptor beta chains below, sequenced in a study of CD8 T cells in ankylosing spondylitis. These receptors' targets are unknown. MiXCR, run by TCRdb on the 5' RACE reads, gives a single entry per CDR3 protein. Altogether about 330,000 distinct CDR3 sequences are present, around 7.6% being singletons, with the ten largest covering roughly 15%. Study conclusions and caveats: A motif of eight highly homologous TCR beta variants was seen as apparently characteristic of ankylosing spondylitis blood.

The specimen was blood, either unsorted or a sorted T cell fraction (not recorded which). The receptors were gathered from a male donor with ankylosing spondylitis.

This clonotype was observed at least ten times. The gene calls are TRBV25-1 and TRBJ2-5; 10 positions match TRBD2. Germline assignment: CDR1 MGHDK and CDR2 SYGVNS. The CDR3 loop spans 14 amino acids. V shed 5 bases, J shed 4 bases, and the junction held 4 bases outside the gene matches. CDR3 loop: CASSSLAGVETQYF. The CDR3 bases are TGTGCCAGCAGTTCGCTAGCGGGAGTAGAGACCCAGTACTTC.

This clonotype showed up just a few times. The chain uses TRBV20-1 and TRBJ1-1, with 11 bases matching TRBD1. The CDR3 runs to 14 residues. Germline values: CDR1 DFQATT, CDR2 SNEGSKA (reference sequence). V gave up 6 bases and J gave up 4 bases; unmatched junction bases: 7. CDR3 nucleotides: TGCAGTGCCCTCCGGACAGGGGGCTTCACTGAAGCTTTCTTT. Translation gives CSALRTGGFTEAFF.

The rearrangement uses TRBV2 and TRBJ2-3, with D unclear. The CDR3 loop spans 11 amino acids. The V gene's germline CDR1 is SNHLY and CDR2 FYNNEI. V was cut by 1 base and J by 8 bases, with 4 bases left in between. The CDR3: CASSEGGTQYF. The CDR3 coding sequence is TGTGCCAGCAGTGAAGGCGGTACGCAGTATTTT.

The rearrangement uses TRBV7-8 and TRBJ2-2, with unresolved D. The germline V gene has CDR1 SGHVS and CDR2 FQNEAQ. Between the trimmed V and J ends, which lost 5 bases and 1 base, there was a span of 17 bases. The CDR3 runs 17 residues. The CDR3 bases are TGTGCCAGCAGCCCGGTGCCGCGGCGGAGGAACACCGGGGAGCTGTTTTTT. It codes for CASSPVPRRRNTGELFF.

Only a few counts were recorded for this clonotype. This sequence joins TRBV28 and TRBJ2-7; D is unclear. Germline CDR1 MDHEN, CDR2 SYDVKM. V shed 1 base and J shed 0 bases, with 10 bases lying between them. The CDR3 covers 15 residues. CDR3 DNA: TGTGCCAGCAGTTTATTTGGGGTTCTCTCCTACGAGCAGTACTTC. It specifies CASSLFGVLSYEQYF.

This clonotype showed up just a few times. The chain employs TRBV20-1 and TRBJ2-7, with D tentatively TRBD2 (6 bases). The CDR3 extends over 15 amino acids. Germline V gives CDR1 DFQATT, CDR2 SNEGSKA (reference sequence). V was clipped by 3 bases and J by 6 bases, with 21 bases between them. CDR3 sequence: CSARLTSSVGGEQYF. The CDR3 nucleotides are TGCAGTGCTAGGTTGACGTCTAGCGTTGGGGGCGAGCAGTACTTC.

Many counts were recorded for this clonotype. The chain uses TRBV4-2 and TRBJ2-1; 9 nucleotides align to TRBD2. V was pared by 2 bases and J by 0 bases, with 14 bases of the junction left unmatched. The CDR3 has 20 residues. CDR1 is LGHNA, CDR2 YNFKEQ, per germline. This CDR3 is CASSQPLAGSLKSSYNEQFF. In nucleotides, the CDR3 is TGTGCCAGCAGCCAACCACTAGCGGGCTCCCTTAAGAGCTCCTACAATGAGCAGTTCTTC.

This clonotype has more than one count but fewer than ten. The CDR3 spells CSAGIAGAYNEQFF. DNA of the CDR3: TGCAGTGCCGGTATAGCGGGAGCGTACAATGAGCAGTTCTTC. This chain joins TRBV20-1 and TRBJ2-1; 9 bases align to TRBD2. Germline V gene data show CDR1 as DFQATT and CDR2 as SNEGSKA (reference sequence). CDR3 length: 14 residues. Trimming took 6 bases from V and 4 from J; bases not matched to a gene: 7.

V gene TRBV27 combines with J gene TRBJ2-7; D assignment may be TRBD1 or TRBD2 (6 bases each). The germline V and J ends were trimmed by 1 base and 2 bases, with 9 bases remaining between them. CDR3 size: 14 residues. Germline CDR1 MNHEY, CDR2 SMNVEV (reference sequence). CDR3 amino acids: CASSLWRGAYEQYF. The DNA of the CDR3 is TGTGCCAGCAGTTTATGGAGGGGGGCCTACGAGCAGTACTTC.